This T cell receptor beta chain was identified in a study of vaccination effects on CD4 cells after COVID-19. Study information: Of the BNT162b2 and mRNA-1273 vaccines, participants received two doses of one or the other.

TCRdb's table, derived via immunoSEQ multiplex PCR, lists solely in-frame clones and lacks some. The data hold about 24,000 clones, with 76% observed a single time. V dropped 2 bases and J dropped 7; count of bases not matched to a gene: 0. There are 13 residues in the CDR3. The V gene's germline CDR1 is SGDLS and CDR2 YYNGEE. In the ViraFEST assay, antigen-specific CD4+ clonotypes were identified by expansion after peptide-pool stimulation. The authors isolated CD4+ T cells after around 11 days of culture. The vaccine recipients had no prior SARS-CoV-2 infection, with negative nucleocapsid antibodies. Remarks on this clone: What it binds is not known.

This sequence originates from a human donor who received a COVID-19 vaccine. The V gene is TRBV9, the J gene TRBJ1-6; 7 bases fit TRBD1. Sequencing was performed on CD4+ T cells from PBMCs cultured with HCoV-NL63 spike peptides, taken before COVID-19 vaccination. The CDR3 reads CASSVGQNSPLHF. The CDR3 DNA is TGTGCCAGCAGCGTGGGACAGAATTCACCCCTCCACTTT.